The 15 T cell receptor beta chains in this list originate from one sample, sequenced in a study of blood T cell repertoires in COVID-19. TCRdb keeps only in-frame clones here, not all; method: immunoSEQ multiplex PCR. The sample has just under 150,000 clones, roughly 86% seen once. The sequenced material came from peripheral blood. These receptors were collected from a woman aged 45-65 years with acute or convalescent COVID-19.

This clone was counted only a few times. The chain has TRBV19 and TRBJ1-5; 7 bases agree with TRBD1. The CDR3 totals 15 residues. Per the germline V gene, CDR1 is LNHDA and CDR2 is SQIVND (reference sequence). Losses at the gene ends were 5 bases for V and 7 bases for J; bases not matched to a gene: 11. This CDR3 is CASSSVAGGMQPQHF. The CDR3, as DNA: TGTGCCAGTAGTTCAGTGGCAGGGGGAATGCAGCCCCAGCATTTT.

This clone has only a few counts. V usage is TRBV27 and J usage is TRBJ2-2; no reliable D call. This CDR3 is built from 12 residues. Germline V gene data show CDR1 as MNHEY and CDR2 as SMNVEV (reference sequence). V lost 7 bases and J lost 2, with 5 bases in between. CDR3 in DNA: TGTGCCAGCATCCTAAACACCGGGGAGCTGTTTTTT. Translation: CASILNTGELFF.

The chain carries TRBV15 and TRBJ2-7; possibly TRBD2 for D (6 bases). This CDR3 comprises 13 residues. V was clipped by 8 bases and J by 4 bases, with 15 bases between them. Germline V lookup: CDR1 LNHNV, CDR2 YYDKDF (reference sequence). CDR3 nucleotides: TGTGCCACCGCACGGAACCGGGAGTACGAGCAGTACTTC. This translates into CATARNREYEQYF.

V gene TRBV19 combines with J gene TRBJ1-2; tentatively, D is TRBD1 (5 bases). The CDR3 runs to 14 residues. The V and J ends lost 1 base and 5 bases respectively, with 11 bases between them. In germline, CDR1 is LNHDA, CDR2 SQIVND (reference sequence). This CDR3 reads CASSIADSEYGYTF. In nucleotides, the CDR3 is TGTGCCAGTAGTATAGCCGACAGTGAATATGGCTACACCTTC.

The chain combines TRBV6-5 with TRBJ1-2; D not certain. The CDR3 totals 16 residues. Trimming removed 2 bases at V and 3 bases at J, with 16 bases between. Germline CDR1 and CDR2: MNHEY and SVGAGI. The CDR3 region has the DNA TGTGCCAGCAGTTACCTCCCATGGAGTTTGTACTATGGCTACACCTTC. Its translation is CASSYLPWSLYYGYTF.

V usage is TRBV7-9 and J usage is TRBJ1-1; D is ambiguous. The CDR3 length is 12 residues. Germline CDR1 SEHNR, CDR2 FQNEAQ (reference sequence). Trimming stripped 4 bases from V and 7 bases from J, with 10 bases between. This CDR3 reads CASSSLAIEAFF. The CDR3 DNA sequence: TGTGCCAGCAGCTCCTTAGCGATTGAAGCTTTCTTT.

This clone occurred a few times. The chain couples TRBV4-2 to TRBJ2-3, with D perhaps TRBD2 (6 bases). CDR3 length: 15 residues. With 0 bases removed from V and 1 base from J, the gap between germline ends came to 8 bases. CDR1 is LGHNA and CDR2 is YNFKEQ in the germline V gene. Written as DNA, the CDR3 is TGTGCCAGCAGCCAAGACGGCGGGGGCACAGATACGCAGTATTTT. Translated: CASSQDGGGTDTQYF.

The chain recombines TRBV6-5 with TRBJ1-1; D is undetermined. V lost 8 bases, J lost 3 bases, and 13 bases lay in between. Germline CDR1 is MNHEY and CDR2 is SVGAGI. The CDR3 length is 13 residues. CDR3 coding DNA: TGTGCCAGCCATACCACCCGGGACACTGAAGCTTTCTTT. The encoded protein is CASHTTRDTEAFF.

The chain employs TRBV6-4 and TRBJ2-7, with 12 nucleotides matching TRBD2. With V trimmed by 5 bases and J by 5 bases, 7 bases remained unmatched. The CDR3 is made up of 15 amino acids. Germline V gives CDR1 MRHNA, CDR2 SNTAGT. The CDR3 nucleotides read TGTGCCAGCAGTTCCTCTAGCGGGGGGGCCCACGAGCAGTACTTC. Protein product: CASSSSSGGAHEQYF.

The rearrangement joins TRBV30 to TRBJ1-6; D not certain. V lost 1 base, J lost 8 bases, and 6 bases lay in between. Germline V lookup: CDR1 GTSNPN, CDR2 SVGIG (reference sequence). This CDR3 has 12 residues. CDR3 coding DNA: TGTGCCTGGAGTGCCCGGGATTCACCCCTCCACTTT. Translating it yields CAWSARDSPLHF.

The rearrangement uses TRBV9 and TRBJ2-1; 7 bases are shared with TRBD2. CDR3 length equals 15 residues. Trimming at V came to 0 bases and at J to 10 bases, leaving 10 bases not matched to a gene. The germline V gene has CDR1 SGDLS and CDR2 YYNGEE. The CDR3 protein is CASSVGLAALGEQFF. CDR3 sequence (DNA): TGTGCCAGCAGCGTAGGGCTAGCGGCTCTAGGGGAGCAGTTCTTC.

The rearrangement joins TRBV10-1 to TRBJ2-3; D might be TRBD1 (5 bases). The germline V and J ends were trimmed by 6 bases and 0 bases, with 7 bases remaining between them. The CDR3 has 13 amino acids. Germline V lookup: CDR1 WNHNN, CDR2 SYGVQD (reference sequence). The chain's CDR3 is CASRGASTDTQYF. DNA for the CDR3: TGCGCCAGCAGAGGGGCTAGCACAGATACGCAGTATTTT.

This sequence joins TRBV10-1 and TRBJ1-1; 8 bases are a match to TRBD1. Trimming removed 5 bases from V and 1 base from J; junction bases left unmatched: 3. Per the germline V gene, CDR1 is WNHNN and CDR2 is SYGVQD (reference sequence). This CDR3 has 14 residues. The CDR3, as DNA: TGCGCCAGCAGTCGGGGACAGGCGAACACTGAAGCTTTCTTT. Its translation: CASSRGQANTEAFF.

The chain recombines TRBV7-9 with TRBJ1-1; 7 nucleotides align to TRBD1. V dropped 3 bases and J dropped 5; count of bases not matched to a gene: 6. CDR3 size: 14 residues. Germline CDR1 SEHNR, CDR2 FQNEAQ (reference sequence). The CDR3 loop reads CASSLGQSKTEAFF. CDR3 DNA sequence: TGTGCCAGCAGCTTGGGACAGAGCAAGACTGAAGCTTTCTTT.

This chain joins TRBV6-1 and TRBJ1-2, with D perhaps matching TRBD1 (5 bases). Germline V gives CDR1 MNHNS, CDR2 SASEGT. The CDR3 extends over 12 amino acids. The germline V and J ends were trimmed by 1 base and 5 bases, with 5 bases remaining between them. The CDR3 DNA follows: TGTGCCAGCAGTGAAGACAGGTATGGCTACACCTTC. This translates into CASSEDRYGYTF.